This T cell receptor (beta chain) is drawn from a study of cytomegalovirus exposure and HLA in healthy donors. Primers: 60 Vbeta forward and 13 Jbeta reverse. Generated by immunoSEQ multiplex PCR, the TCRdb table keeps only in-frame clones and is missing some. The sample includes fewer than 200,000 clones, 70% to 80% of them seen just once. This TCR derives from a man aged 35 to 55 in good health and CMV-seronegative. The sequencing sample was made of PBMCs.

This chain's CDR3 is CATSGSREKPFGNTIYF. DNA for the CDR3: TGTGCCACCAGCGGCTCCCGGGAAAAGCCCTTTGGAAACACCATATATTTT. The chain joins TRBV15 to TRBJ1-3; no clear D gene. Germline V CDR1 and CDR2: LNHNV, YYDKDF (reference sequence). The CDR3 extends over 17 amino acids. Between the trimmed V and J ends, which lost 5 bases and 3 bases, there was a span of 20 bases.